The rows below give T cell receptor beta chains drawn from one sample of a study of read filtering for tumor transcriptome and immune sequencing. TCRdb re-derived calls from the reads in MiXCR, one entry per CDR3 protein. Of tens of thousands of distinct CDR3 sequences detected, about 12% appear once; the ten largest clones hold roughly 15%. Sequencing input: a population of CD138-negative cells sorted from bone marrow. These receptors all stem from a donor at least 40 years old with multiple myeloma. Each CDR3 is given with its conserved first and last residue. Each record gives: CDR3 protein, CDR3 DNA, J gene, D gene, clone size, V gene. D genes are given only for firm matches. Rows may omit the clone size; those that give it use once, few, many or a size class.

CASSWPGGTSTDTQYF TGCGCCAGCAGCTGGCCGGGCGGCACTAGCACAGATACGCAGTATTTT TRBJ2-3 . many TRBV5-1
CASSLNGNTIYF TGTGCCAGCAGCCTTAACGGAAACACCATATATTTT TRBJ1-3 . . TRBV12-3/TRBV12-4
CASSGEPYEQFF TGTGCCAGTAGTGGGGAGCCCTACGAGCAGTTCTTC TRBJ2-1 . few TRBV2
CASSIGRGWTEAFF TGTGCCAGCAGCATAGGTAGGGGATGGACTGAAGCTTTCTTT TRBJ1-1 . many TRBV7-2
CASSYSEYNEQFF TGTGCCAGCAGTTACTCGGAGTACAATGAGCAGTTCTTC TRBJ2-1 . many TRBV6-2/TRBV6-3
CAISESTGPGDTQYF TGTGCCATCAGTGAGTCGACTGGACCGGGAGATACGCAGTATTTT TRBJ2-3 . many TRBV10-3
CASSLGSGDVRMAFF TGTGCCAGCAGCTTAGGGTCAGGGGATGTAAGAATGGCTTTCTTT TRBJ1-1 . many TRBV7-6
CASSQTGSTDTQYF TGTGCCAGTAGCCAGACTGGTAGCACAGATACGCAGTATTTT TRBJ2-3 . many TRBV19
CASSPLRWGGEAFF TGTGCCAGCTCACCCCTGCGTTGGGGTGGTGAGGCTTTCTTT TRBJ1-1 . many TRBV18
CSAEDRYSNQPQHF TGCAGTGCTGAAGACCGATATAGCAATCAGCCCCAGCATTTT TRBJ1-5 . many TRBV20-1
CASSGRTLQGGTEAFF TGTGCCAGTAGTGGTCGGACCCTACAGGGGGGCACTGAAGCTTTCTTT TRBJ1-1 TRBD1 many TRBV19
CAWRRDFLSYNEQFF TGTGCCTGGAGGCGGGACTTTCTCAGTTACAATGAGCAGTTCTTC TRBJ2-1 . many TRBV30
CASSTRDRVSYNEQFF TGTGCCAGCAGCACCCGGGACAGGGTTTCCTACAATGAGCAGTTCTTC TRBJ2-1 TRBD1 medium-sized TRBV7-9
CASSTSGRNTGELFF TGTGCCAGCAGTACTAGCGGGAGGAACACCGGGGAGCTGTTTTTT TRBJ2-2 TRBD2 many TRBV11-2
CASSPWGAVGDTQYF TGTGCCAGCAGCCCTTGGGGAGCGGTGGGAGATACGCAGTATTTT TRBJ2-3 . many TRBV3-1
CASSLVAGGLKQPQHF TGTGCCAGCAGCTTAGTTGCAGGGGGCTTAAAACAGCCCCAGCATTTT TRBJ1-5 TRBD1 many TRBV7-9
CASTTFRGGRNEQFF TGTGCCAGCACGACCTTTCGCGGGGGTCGGAATGAGCAGTTCTTC TRBJ2-1 TRBD2 many TRBV6-2/TRBV6-3
CASSVGGPYNEQFF TGTGCCAGCAGCGTGGGAGGACCATACAATGAGCAGTTCTTC TRBJ2-1 . few TRBV9
CASVEQGYDREQYF TGCGCCAGCGTTGAACAGGGATACGACCGCGAGCAGTACTTC TRBJ2-7 . many TRBV5-1
CASSVSRDIPGELFF TGTGCCAGCAGCGTAAGCCGGGACATCCCCGGGGAGCTGTTTTTT TRBJ2-2 . many TRBV7-2
CASSPRTSAAYNEQFF TGTGCCAGCAGCCCGAGGACTAGCGCAGCCTACAATGAGCAGTTCTTC TRBJ2-1 TRBD2 many TRBV7-9
CATSDARQASRETQYF TGTGCCACCAGTGATGCTCGACAGGCCTCGAGGGAGACCCAGTACTTC TRBJ2-5 . many TRBV24-1
CASSTTGGYQTEQFF TGTGCCAGTAGTACGACAGGGGGCTACCAAACTGAGCAGTTCTTC TRBJ2-1 TRBD1 many TRBV19
CPPGGSSYEQYF TGCCCACCGGGGGGTAGCTCCTACGAGCAGTACTTC TRBJ2-7 TRBD2 many TRBV29-1
CASTTPTGVNYGYTF TGTGCCAGCACAACCCCGACAGGGGTTAACTATGGCTACACCTTC TRBJ1-2 TRBD1 many TRBV6-6
CSVRAGGAFF TGCAGCGTGAGAGCCGGGGGGGCTTTCTTT TRBJ1-1 . many TRBV29-1